These 28 T cell receptor beta chains were sequenced from one sample in a study of T cell changes during pregnancy in multiple sclerosis. The protocol was immunoSEQ multiplex PCR, while the TCRdb copy is restricted to in-frame clones and leaves out a portion. The sample includes about 110,000 clones, about 90% seen only once; the top ten take about 1.5%. The sample consisted of peripheral blood, taken in the third trimester of pregnancy. The receptors shown here come from a female donor with multiple sclerosis, enrolled in a pregnancy study.

The chain combines TRBV5-1 with TRBJ1-2; weak D call: TRBD1 (5 bases). Per germline, CDR1 SGHRS and CDR2 YFSETQ. The CDR3 spans 16 residues. V was trimmed by 0 bases and J by 5 bases, leaving 17 bases between them. CDR3 in amino acids: CASSLAGDYSGYGYTF. In nucleotides, the CDR3 is TGCGCCAGCAGCTTGGCGGGGGACTATTCGGGGTATGGCTACACCTTC.

The J gene is TRBJ2-1, the V gene TRBV7-2; 7 positions agree with TRBD1. The CDR3 consists of 16 residues. CDR1 is SGHTA and CDR2 is FQGNSA in the germline V gene. With V trimmed by 1 base and J by 2 bases, 5 bases remained unmatched. The CDR3 region is CASSLVPQGAYNEQFF. The CDR3 DNA reads as TGTGCCAGCAGCTTAGTCCCCCAGGGGGCCTACAATGAGCAGTTCTTC. Together with reference TRBV7-2 and TRBJ2-1, the CDR3 gives the full variable domain: GAGVSQSPSNKVTEKGKDVELRCDPISGHTALYWYRQSLGQGLEFLIYFQGNSAPDKSGLPSDRFSAERTGGSVSTLTIQRTQQEDSAVYLCASSLVPQGAYNEQFFGPGTRLTVL.

Here the CDR3 reads CASSRSGTNSYEQYF. The CDR3 DNA sequence: TGTGCCAGCAGCCGTTCCGGGACTAACTCCTACGAGCAGTACTTC. The V and J genes are TRBV11-3 and TRBJ2-7; 7 nucleotides match TRBD2. Trimming at V came to 5 bases and at J to 0 bases, leaving 7 bases not matched to a gene. The CDR3 runs to 15 residues. Germline assignment: CDR1 SGHNT and CDR2 YENEEA.

The J gene is TRBJ2-7, the V gene TRBV19; the match to TRBD2 covers 9 bases. Germline-derived CDR1 and CDR2 are LNHDA and SQIVND (reference sequence). The V and J ends lost 3 bases and 5 bases, in that order; junction bases with no gene match: 11. The CDR3 runs to 16 residues. The CDR3 nucleotides are TGTGCCAGTAGTATGGCCGAGACTAGCGGACGGCACGAGCAGTACTTC. As protein: CASSMAETSGRHEQYF.

This rearrangement joins TRBV6-5 to TRBJ1-2, with 8 bases that match TRBD1. Per the germline V gene, CDR1 is MNHEY and CDR2 is SVGAGI. The V gene end was trimmed by 9 bases and the J gene end by 8 bases; junction bases not matched to a gene: 11. The CDR3 runs to 13 residues. The DNA for the CDR3 is TGTGCCAGTCGTGTGGCACAGGGGGGAGGCTACACCTTC. It yields the protein CASRVAQGGGYTF.

The rearrangement joins TRBV14 to TRBJ2-1; a possible D gene is TRBD1 (6 bases). The CDR3 extends over 13 amino acids. V lost 2 bases to trimming and J lost 7 bases, with 9 bases between them. Germline CDR1 reads SGHDN; CDR2 reads FVKESK. The CDR3 protein is CASSQITGNEQFF. CDR3 in DNA: TGTGCCAGCAGCCAAATTACAGGGAATGAGCAGTTCTTC.

The chain employs TRBV29-1 and TRBJ2-2; possibly TRBD1 for D (5 bases). The V gene lost 7 bases and the J gene lost 7 bases, with 10 bases spanning the gap. Germline lookup yields CDR1 SQVTM and CDR2 ANQGSEA. The CDR3 has 11 amino acids. As DNA, the CDR3 is TGCAGCGGCAGGGTGAACGGGGAGCTGTTTTTT. Protein sequence: CSGRVNGELFF.

This clone appeared once. The rearrangement links TRBV5-8 to TRBJ1-2, with 7 bases aligning to TRBD1. Looked up from germline, CDR1 is SGHTS and CDR2 is YDEGEE. J lost 4 bases, V lost 2 bases, and 5 bases had no gene match. The CDR3 contains 14 residues. CDR3 sequence reads: CASSFDRDSYGYTF. The CDR3 DNA is TGTGCCAGCAGCTTCGACAGGGATTCCTATGGCTACACCTTC. Full variable domain (remainder filled in from reference TRBV5-8 and TRBJ1-2): EAGVTQSPTHLIKTRGQQATLRCSPISGHTSVYWYQQALGLGLQFLLWYDEGEERNRGNFPPRFSGRQFPNYSSELNVNALELEDSALYLCASSFDRDSYGYTFGSGTRLTVV.

The chain combines TRBV5-1 with TRBJ1-1; TRBD1 agrees at 8 bases. Looked up from germline, CDR1 is SGHRS and CDR2 is YFSETQ. The V gene end was trimmed by 5 bases and the J gene end by 0 bases; junction bases not matched to a gene: 12. The CDR3 runs to 17 residues. CDR3 nucleotide sequence: TGCGCCAGCAGTTTTCGACAGGGGAACTTTATGAACACTGAAGCTTTCTTT. Translation: CASSFRQGNFMNTEAFF.

The chain links TRBV2 to TRBJ2-4, with 10 bases identical to TRBD2. J was trimmed by 5 bases and V by 4 bases; bases with no gene match: 5. The CDR3 loop spans 15 amino acids. Per germline, CDR1 SNHLY and CDR2 FYNNEI. The CDR3 reads CASSGERGGQNIQYF. CDR3 nucleotide sequence: TGTGCCAGCAGTGGCGAGCGGGGGGGTCAAAACATTCAGTACTTC.

The rearrangement links TRBV10-3 to TRBJ1-2; D possibly corresponds to TRBD1 (5 bases). The V end was cut by 2 bases, the J end by 8 bases, with 15 bases between. The CDR3 contains 14 residues. The germline CDR1 and CDR2 sequences are ENHRY and SYGVKD. The CDR3 DNA is TGTGCCATCAGTGAGCTAACAGGCTACCGGGGCTACACCTTC. This encodes CAISELTGYRGYTF.

The CDR3 loop is CASSRDREGYQPQHF. The DNA for the CDR3 is TGTGCCAGCAGTCGTGACAGGGAAGGCTATCAGCCCCAGCATTTT. The chain employs TRBV2 and TRBJ1-5, with 7 bases matching TRBD1. The CDR3 totals 15 residues. After removal of 5 bases from V and 5 bases from J, the junction contained 9 bases not matched to a gene. Germline V gene data show CDR1 as SNHLY and CDR2 as FYNNEI.

V is TRBV7-9 and J is TRBJ2-5, with 9 bases aligning to TRBD2. This CDR3 spans 14 amino acids. CDR1 and CDR2 (germline): SEHNR, FQNEAQ (reference sequence). V was pared by 5 bases and J by 4 bases, with 5 bases of the junction left unmatched. Here the CDR3 reads CASSGSGRRETQYF. CDR3 DNA sequence: TGTGCCAGCAGCGGGAGCGGGAGGAGAGAGACCCAGTACTTC.

This clone was detected once. The chain employs TRBV6-6 and TRBJ1-3; 7 positions match TRBD1. The CDR3 totals 14 residues. CDR1 and CDR2 (germline): MNHNY, SVGAGI (reference sequence). J was trimmed by 5 bases and V by 4 bases; bases with no gene match: 5. CDR3 DNA: TGTGCCAGCAGTTTAGGGACAGCTAGAAACACCATATATTTT. Protein product: CASSLGTARNTIYF.

The chain recombines TRBV27 with TRBJ2-1; D is perhaps TRBD2 (6 bases). Trimming cost V 6 bases and J 6 bases, with 18 bases left between them. The CDR3 extends over 15 amino acids. Germline V gives CDR1 MNHEY, CDR2 SMNVEV (reference sequence). The CDR3 DNA follows: TGTGCCAGCAGCCTGACTAGGGAAATTACCAATGAGCAGTTCTTC. Amino acid sequence: CASSLTREITNEQFF.

V is TRBV5-1 and J is TRBJ2-3, with 7 bases identical to TRBD2. The CDR3 contains 15 residues. With 4 bases clipped from V and 1 base from J, the junction kept 6 bases outside the gene matches. Germline CDR1 is SGHRS and CDR2 is YFSETQ. CDR3: CASSAWLAGTDTQYF. CDR3 bases: TGCGCCAGCAGCGCCTGGCTAGCGGGCACAGATACGCAGTATTTT.

The V gene is TRBV7-6, the J gene TRBJ1-1; TRBD1 might be the D (5 bases). This CDR3 is built from 13 residues. V lost 6 bases to trimming and J lost 1 base, with 9 bases between them. The germline gives CDR1 SGHVS, CDR2 FNYEAQ. CDR3 amino acids: CASSSTGNTEAFF. CDR3 DNA: TGTGCCAGCAGTTCTACAGGGAACACTGAAGCTTTCTTT.

Only one count was recorded for this clone. The genes are TRBV18 and TRBJ2-7; maybe TRBD2 (5 bases). This CDR3 has 15 amino acids. From germline, CDR1 is KGHSH and CDR2 LQKENI. Trimming took off 1 base at V and 7 bases at J, with 17 bases between the two ends. The CDR3: CASSPQWLVGGEQYF. The CDR3 DNA follows: TGTGCCAGCTCACCACAATGGCTAGTAGGAGGAGAGCAGTACTTC.

The rearrangement uses TRBV28 and TRBJ2-5; tentative D call: TRBD2 (8 bases). Trimming took 6 bases from V and 5 from J, leaving 22 bases between them. The CDR3 contains 16 residues. Germline V gene data show CDR1 as MDHEN and CDR2 as SYDVKM. The CDR3 bases are TGTGCCAGCAGAGCGGAGCAGGGGGGACTAGGGGAGACCCAGTACTTC. It codes for CASRAEQGGLGETQYF.

The chain is built from TRBV19 and TRBJ2-6, with no clear D. In germline, CDR1 is LNHDA, CDR2 SQIVND (reference sequence). The CDR3 has 16 amino acids. The CDR3 protein is CATVTRTSSGANVLTF. CDR3 DNA sequence: TGTGCTACAGTGACCCGAACGAGCTCTGGGGCCAACGTCCTGACTTTC.

V usage is TRBV5-1 and J usage is TRBJ2-7, with D possibly being TRBD2 (5 bases). CDR1 is SGHRS, CDR2 YFSETQ, per germline. This CDR3 is built from 13 residues. The V gene lost 4 bases and the J gene lost 0 bases, with 8 bases spanning the gap. CDR3 nucleotides: TGCGCCAGCAGCACCGGAGGCTCCTACGAGCAGTACTTC. Residues: CASSTGGSYEQYF.

The V gene is TRBV18, the J gene TRBJ2-7; 9 positions match TRBD1. Looked up from germline, CDR1 is KGHSH and CDR2 is LQKENI. V shed 3 bases and J 0 bases; nucleotides not matched to a gene: 3. The CDR3 has 15 residues. CDR3 region: CASSPRTGDSYEQYF. CDR3 in DNA: TGTGCCAGCTCACCCCGGACAGGGGACTCCTACGAGCAGTACTTC. Full variable domain (outside the CDR3, taken from reference TRBV18 and TRBJ2-7): NAGVMQNPRHLVRRRGQEARLRCSPMKGHSHVYWYRQLPEEGLKFMVYLQKENIIDESGMPKERFSAEFPKEGPSILRIQQVVRGDSAAYFCASSPRTGDSYEQYFGPGTRLTVT.

The chain links TRBV5-1 to TRBJ2-5; D ambiguous. V dropped 0 bases and J dropped 5 bases, with 23 bases sitting between them. Germline V gene lookup returns CDR1 SGHRS and CDR2 YFSETQ. The CDR3 runs to 18 residues. DNA of the CDR3: TGCGCCAGCAGCTTGGCCTCCCTTCCTGGCGGTCCAAAGGAGACCCAGTACTTC. Protein: CASSLASLPGGPKETQYF.

The chain links TRBV19 to TRBJ2-3; TRBD2 aligns across 8 bases. The CDR3 contains 16 residues. Trimming cost V 5 bases and J 4 bases; bases outside gene matches: 11. Germline CDR1 reads LNHDA; CDR2 reads SQIVND (reference sequence). The CDR3 DNA reads TGTGCCAGTAGTCCATCGGGGACGGGGGGGTCAGATACGCAGTATTTT. It encodes CASSPSGTGGSDTQYF.

V is TRBV28 and J is TRBJ2-7; perhaps TRBD2 as D (6 bases). This CDR3 has 14 amino acids. Germline loops: CDR1 MDHEN, CDR2 SYDVKM. Trimming shortened V by 2 bases and J by 7 bases, and 15 bases separated the two germline ends. The CDR3 here is CASSLVAEVWEQYF. The CDR3 nucleotides read TGTGCCAGCAGTTTAGTAGCGGAAGTGTGGGAGCAGTACTTC.

The chain carries TRBV27 and TRBJ1-1; 8 nucleotides agree with TRBD1. J lost 5 bases, V lost 10 bases, and 9 bases had no gene match. This CDR3 has 13 residues. The germline CDR1 and CDR2 sequences are MNHEY and SMNVEV (reference sequence). The CDR3 DNA is TGTGCCACCCTAGGACAGGGAAGGACTGAAGCTTTCTTT. Amino acid sequence: CATLGQGRTEAFF.

The chain combines TRBV28 with TRBJ2-7; 7 bases are a match to TRBD1. J lost 3 bases, V lost 6 bases, and 2 bases had no gene match. Germline CDR1 and CDR2: MDHEN and SYDVKM. The CDR3 spans 12 residues. The CDR3 is CASSQGDYEQYF. The CDR3 region has the DNA TGTGCCAGCAGCCAGGGGGACTACGAGCAGTACTTC.

The chain uses TRBV27 and TRBJ2-1; 10 nucleotides align to TRBD2. The CDR3 contains 14 residues. Germline CDR1 and CDR2: MNHEY and SMNVEV (reference sequence). J was trimmed by 5 bases and V by 3 bases; bases with no gene match: 1. CDR3 coding DNA: TGTGCCAGCAGTTTTAGCGGGAGGAACAATGAGCAGTTCTTC. Protein: CASSFSGRNNEQFF.